This is a list of T cell receptor beta chains from one sample in a study of blood T cell repertoires in COVID-19. Data came from immunoSEQ multiplex PCR; TCRdb stores just in-frame clones and leaves some out. The table has some 190,000 clones, approximately 90% seen once. Sequencing used peripheral blood. The receptors here all came from a man in his thirties or forties with acute or convalescent COVID-19. Both conserved end residues are part of each CDR3. Each record gives: CDR3 length, clone size, D gene, J gene, V gene, CDR3 protein, CDR3 DNA. The D gene is left open where the match is weak. For some rows the clone size is stated as once, few or many, or as a class when expanded; others skip it.

len: 12; abundance: NA; d_gene: NA; j_gene: TRBJ2-2; v_gene: TRBV2; CDR3aa: CASSQGFGELFF; CDR3nt: TGTGCCAGCTCACAGGGTTTCGGGGAGCTGTTTTTT
len: 15; abundance: NA; d_gene: TRBD1; j_gene: TRBJ2-3; v_gene: TRBV6-4; CDR3aa: CASRARTGGFNTQYF; CDR3nt: TGTGCCAGCAGGGCAAGGACAGGGGGCTTCAATACGCAGTATTTT
len: 16; abundance: NA; d_gene: NA; j_gene: TRBJ1-2; v_gene: TRBV18; CDR3aa: CASSPLENLANYGYTF; CDR3nt: TGTGCCAGCTCACCCCTCGAGAATTTAGCTAACTATGGCTACACCTTC
len: 15; abundance: NA; d_gene: NA; j_gene: TRBJ1-4; v_gene: TRBV9; CDR3aa: CASSPPAGTNEKLFF; CDR3nt: TGTGCCAGCAGCCCCCCCGCGGGAACTAATGAAAAACTGTTTTTT
len: 12; abundance: once; d_gene: NA; j_gene: TRBJ1-1; v_gene: TRBV7-9; CDR3aa: CASSFESRGAFF; CDR3nt: TGTGCCAGCAGCTTCGAATCTCGCGGAGCTTTCTTT
len: 12; abundance: NA; d_gene: TRBD2; j_gene: TRBJ2-7; v_gene: TRBV27; CDR3aa: CASRGGSYEQYF; CDR3nt: TGTGCCAGCCGGGGGGGATCCTACGAGCAGTACTTC
len: 15; abundance: NA; d_gene: NA; j_gene: TRBJ1-3; v_gene: TRBV5-1; CDR3aa: CASSLDGFSGNTIYF; CDR3nt: TGCGCCAGCAGCTTGGACGGGTTCTCTGGAAACACCATATATTTT
len: 11; abundance: NA; d_gene: NA; j_gene: TRBJ1-1; v_gene: TRBV19; CDR3aa: CASSMTAGAFF; CDR3nt: TGTGCCAGTAGTATGACAGCTGGAGCTTTCTTT
len: 12; abundance: NA; d_gene: TRBD1; j_gene: TRBJ2-7; v_gene: TRBV30; CDR3aa: CAWTSRGYEQYF; CDR3nt: TGTGCCTGGACGTCCAGGGGGTACGAGCAGTACTTC
len: 13; abundance: NA; d_gene: NA; j_gene: TRBJ1-1; v_gene: TRBV19; CDR3aa: CASSIYNRQEAFF; CDR3nt: TGTGCCAGTAGTATCTACAACCGACAGGAAGCTTTCTTT
len: 18; abundance: NA; d_gene: TRBD1; j_gene: TRBJ2-1; v_gene: TRBV5-1; CDR3aa: CASSLLSPGQGPGGGQFF; CDR3nt: TGCGCCAGCAGCTTGTTGTCACCGGGACAGGGGCCTGGTGGTGGGCAGTTCTTC
len: 18; abundance: NA; d_gene: TRBD1; j_gene: TRBJ1-5; v_gene: TRBV5-1; CDR3aa: CASSRQGTPGYSNQPQHF; CDR3nt: TGCGCCAGCAGCAGACAGGGGACCCCGGGGTATAGCAATCAGCCCCAGCATTTT
len: 15; abundance: NA; d_gene: TRBD2; j_gene: TRBJ2-1; v_gene: TRBV7-3; CDR3aa: CASSLSGRVYNEQFF; CDR3nt: TGTGCCAGCAGCTTGAGCGGGAGGGTCTACAATGAGCAGTTCTTC
len: 15; abundance: NA; d_gene: TRBD1; j_gene: TRBJ1-4; v_gene: TRBV7-9; CDR3aa: CASSTRDRGAQELFF; CDR3nt: TGTGCCAGCAGCACCCGAGACAGGGGCGCGCAGGAACTGTTTTTT
len: 14; abundance: once; d_gene: NA; j_gene: TRBJ2-1; v_gene: TRBV19; CDR3aa: CASSPPHIYNEQFF; CDR3nt: TGTGCCAGTAGTCCCCCTCACATCTACAATGAGCAGTTCTTC
len: 12; abundance: NA; d_gene: TRBD1; j_gene: TRBJ1-2; v_gene: TRBV6-1; CDR3aa: CASQGDSAGYTF; CDR3nt: TGTGCCAGCCAGGGGGATTCGGCTGGCTACACCTTC
len: 13; abundance: NA; d_gene: TRBD1; j_gene: TRBJ1-6; v_gene: TRBV5-4; CDR3aa: CASSLDRGSPLHF; CDR3nt: TGTGCCAGCAGCTTGGACAGGGGATCACCCCTCCACTTT
len: 13; abundance: NA; d_gene: NA; j_gene: TRBJ1-1; v_gene: TRBV7-6; CDR3aa: CASSFSQDTEAFF; CDR3nt: TGTGCCAGCAGCTTTTCTCAGGATACTGAAGCTTTCTTT
len: 12; abundance: NA; d_gene: NA; j_gene: TRBJ2-7; v_gene: TRBV5-1; CDR3aa: CASSPSSYEQYF; CDR3nt: TGCGCCAGCAGCCCCTCCTCCTACGAGCAGTACTTC
len: 15; abundance: NA; d_gene: NA; j_gene: TRBJ1-2; v_gene: TRBV7-9; CDR3aa: CASSSHQLLTDGYTF; CDR3nt: TGTGCCAGCAGCTCCCACCAGCTCCTGACTGATGGCTACACCTTC
len: 12; abundance: NA; d_gene: NA; j_gene: TRBJ2-3; v_gene: TRBV30; CDR3aa: CAWSVRGDTQYF; CDR3nt: TGTGCCTGGAGTGTACGGGGAGATACGCAGTATTTT
len: 15; abundance: NA; d_gene: TRBD1; j_gene: TRBJ1-1; v_gene: TRBV6-5; CDR3aa: CASSTYRGMNTEAFF; CDR3nt: TGTGCCAGCAGTACGTACAGGGGAATGAACACTGAAGCTTTCTTT